What follows are 3 T cell receptor beta chains derived from one specimen sequenced in a study of blood T cell repertoires in COVID-19. Produced via immunoSEQ multiplex PCR; TCRdb's table is partial and in-frame only. The table has around 300,000 clones, about 89% seen once. Sample: PBMCs or T cells enriched from blood (not recorded which). These receptors came from a woman in her thirties or forties who had recovered from COVID-19.

V is TRBV5-8 and J is TRBJ2-4; tentative D call: TRBD1 (5 bases). Looked up from germline, CDR1 is SGHTS and CDR2 is YDEGEE. This CDR3 region has 15 residues. Trimming took 2 bases from V and 3 from J, leaving 12 bases between them. CDR3 sequence (DNA): TGTGCCAGCAGCTTTGGTCAGGGTGGCAAAAACATTCAGTACTTC. It translates to CASSFGQGGKNIQYF. The variable domain in full, completed from reference TRBV5-8 and TRBJ2-4, reads EAGVTQSPTHLIKTRGQQATLRCSPISGHTSVYWYQQALGLGLQFLLWYDEGEERNRGNFPPRFSGRQFPNYSSELNVNALELEDSALYLCASSFGQGGKNIQYFGAGTRLSVL.

The V and J genes are TRBV5-6 and TRBJ1-1; D is possibly TRBD1 (6 bases). The CDR3 runs 14 residues. V was cut by 7 bases and J by 3 bases, with 16 bases left in between. The germline gives CDR1 SGHDT, CDR2 YYEEEE. The CDR3: CASGYYRAYTEAFF. CDR3 nucleotides: TGTGCCAGCGGTTATTACAGGGCCTACACTGAAGCTTTCTTT.

The chain carries TRBV2 and TRBJ2-3; 7 bases align to TRBD2. Germline CDR1 is SNHLY and CDR2 is FYNNEI. The CDR3 is 14 amino acids. V gave up 9 bases and J gave up 2 bases; unmatched junction bases: 8. Here the CDR3 reads CASGGGVPTDTQYF. CDR3 nucleotides: TGTGCCAGTGGGGGAGGGGTCCCCACAGATACGCAGTATTTT.